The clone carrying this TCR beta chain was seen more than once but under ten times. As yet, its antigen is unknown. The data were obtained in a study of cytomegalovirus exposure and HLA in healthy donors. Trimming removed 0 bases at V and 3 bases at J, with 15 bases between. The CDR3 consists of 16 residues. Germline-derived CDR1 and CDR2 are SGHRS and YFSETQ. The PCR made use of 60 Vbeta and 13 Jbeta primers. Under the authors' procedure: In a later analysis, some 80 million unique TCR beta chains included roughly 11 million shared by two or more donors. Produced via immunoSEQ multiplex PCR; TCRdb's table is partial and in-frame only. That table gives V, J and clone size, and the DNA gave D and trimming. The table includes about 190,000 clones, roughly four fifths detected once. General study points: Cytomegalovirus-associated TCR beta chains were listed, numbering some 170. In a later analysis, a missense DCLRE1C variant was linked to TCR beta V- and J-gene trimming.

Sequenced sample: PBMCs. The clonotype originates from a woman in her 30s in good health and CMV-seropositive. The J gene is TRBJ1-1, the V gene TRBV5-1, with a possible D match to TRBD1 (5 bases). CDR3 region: CASSLGGLGTDTEAFF. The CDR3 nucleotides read TGCGCCAGCAGCTTGGGGGGCCTGGGCACCGACACTGAAGCTTTCTTT.